This T cell receptor beta chain was recorded in a study of blood T cell repertoires in COVID-19. The CDR3 sequence is 17 residues long. The V gene's germline CDR1 is WNHNN and CDR2 SYGVQD (reference sequence). Trimming cost V 3 bases and J 0 bases; bases outside gene matches: 10. The table came from immunoSEQ multiplex PCR; TCRdb's copy has only in-frame clones and leaves some out. Seen here are approximately 180,000 clones, 80% to 90% observed once, and the top ten hold over 12%. This receptor was obtained from a man aged 50 to 59 who had recovered from COVID-19. The chain combines TRBV10-1 with TRBJ2-7; 8 bases are shared with TRBD1. The sequenced sample was PBMCs or T cells enriched from blood (not recorded which). In nucleotides, the CDR3 is TGCGCCAGCAGTGACGGCGGGACAGGACATAACTCCTACGAGCAGTACTTC. This sequence encodes CASSDGGTGHNSYEQYF.